This TCR beta chain was sequenced during a study of blood T cell repertoires in COVID-19. About the study: The United States, Italy and Spain provided the acute and convalescent COVID-19 samples.

Per the study methods: Reference gene primer amplification gave estimated nucleated cell counts. TCRdb's table, derived via immunoSEQ multiplex PCR, lists solely in-frame clones and lacks some. The V and J calls and the clone size are those of that table, but D and trimming were determined from the DNA. Of over 30,000 clones in the sample, around 85% were seen once. Germline V CDR1 and CDR2: SGHAT, FQNNGV. The CDR3 runs to 15 residues. V gave up 3 bases and J gave up 0 bases; unmatched junction bases: 1. The clonotype originates from a man older than 75 with active or convalescent COVID-19. The source material was peripheral blood. This chain uses TRBV11-2 with TRBJ1-1; 10 nucleotides line up with TRBD1. The CDR3 loop reads CASSFGTGVNTEAFF. The CDR3 region has the DNA TGTGCCAGCAGCTTTGGGACAGGGGTGAACACTGAAGCTTTCTTT.